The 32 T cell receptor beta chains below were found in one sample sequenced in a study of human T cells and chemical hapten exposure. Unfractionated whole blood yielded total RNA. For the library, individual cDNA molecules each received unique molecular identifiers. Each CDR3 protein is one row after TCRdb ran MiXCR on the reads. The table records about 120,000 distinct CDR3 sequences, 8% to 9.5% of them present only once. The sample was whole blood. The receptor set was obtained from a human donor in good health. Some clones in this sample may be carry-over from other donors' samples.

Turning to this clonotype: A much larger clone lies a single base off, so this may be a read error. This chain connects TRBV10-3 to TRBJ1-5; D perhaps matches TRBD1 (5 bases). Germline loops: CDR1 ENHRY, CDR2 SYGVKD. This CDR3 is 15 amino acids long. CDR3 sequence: CAISESTGANQRQHF. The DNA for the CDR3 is TGTGCCATCAGTGAGTCCACAGGAGCAAATCAGCGCCAGCATTTT.

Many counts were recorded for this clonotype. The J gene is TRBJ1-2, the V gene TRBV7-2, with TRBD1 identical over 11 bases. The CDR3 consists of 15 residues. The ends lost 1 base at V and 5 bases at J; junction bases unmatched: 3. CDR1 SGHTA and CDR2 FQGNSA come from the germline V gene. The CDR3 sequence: CASSLDGTGGYGYTF. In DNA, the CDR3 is TGTGCCAGCAGCTTAGACGGGACAGGGGGTTATGGCTACACCTTC.

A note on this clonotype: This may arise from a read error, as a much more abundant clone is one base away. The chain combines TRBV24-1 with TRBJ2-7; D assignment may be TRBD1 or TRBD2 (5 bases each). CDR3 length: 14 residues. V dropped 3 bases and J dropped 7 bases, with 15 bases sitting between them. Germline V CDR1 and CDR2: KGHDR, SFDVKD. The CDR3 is CATSDGTASAEQYF. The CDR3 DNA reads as TGTGCCACCAGTGATGGGACCGCGTCAGCGGAGCAGTACTTC.

The CDR3 protein is CASSFTSVSGANVLTF. CDR3 DNA: TGTGCCAGTAGTTTCACCTCCGTCTCTGGGGCCAACGTCCTGACTTTC. The chain couples TRBV19 to TRBJ2-6; D gene unclear. The CDR3 has 16 amino acids. Germline CDR1 reads LNHDA; CDR2 reads SQIVND (reference sequence). Trimming stripped 5 bases from V and 0 bases from J, with 11 bases between. The full variable domain, in which reference TRBV19 and TRBJ2-6 provide the parts outside the CDR3, is DGGITQSPKYLFRKEGQNVTLSCEQNLNHDAMYWYRQDPGQGLRLIYYSQIVNDFQKGDIAEGYSVSREKKESFPLTVTSAQKNPTAFYLCASSFTSVSGANVLTFGAGSRLTVL.

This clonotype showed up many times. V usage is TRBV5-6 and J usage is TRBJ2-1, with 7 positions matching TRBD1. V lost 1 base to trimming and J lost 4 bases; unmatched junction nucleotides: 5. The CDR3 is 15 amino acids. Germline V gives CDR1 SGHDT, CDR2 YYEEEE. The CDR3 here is CASSLLRGQYNEQFF. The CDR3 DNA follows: TGTGCCAGCAGCTTGTTGAGGGGGCAATACAATGAGCAGTTCTTC. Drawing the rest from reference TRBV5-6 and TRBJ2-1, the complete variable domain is DAGVTQSPTHLIKTRGQQVTLRCSPKSGHDTVSWYQQALGQGPQFIFQYYEEEERQRGNFPDRFSGHQFPNYSSELNVNALLLGDSALYLCASSLLRGQYNEQFFGPGTRLTVL.

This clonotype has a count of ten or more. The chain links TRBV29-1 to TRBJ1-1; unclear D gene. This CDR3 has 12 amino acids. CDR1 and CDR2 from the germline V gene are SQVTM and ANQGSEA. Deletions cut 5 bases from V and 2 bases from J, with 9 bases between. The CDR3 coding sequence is TGCAGCGTTATCGGGCTAAACACTGAAGCTTTCTTT. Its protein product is CSVIGLNTEAFF.

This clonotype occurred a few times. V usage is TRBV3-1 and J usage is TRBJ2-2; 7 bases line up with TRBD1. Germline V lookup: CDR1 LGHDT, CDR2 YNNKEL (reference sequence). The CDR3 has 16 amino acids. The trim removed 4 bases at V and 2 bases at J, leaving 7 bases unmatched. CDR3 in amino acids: CASSLRQGLNTGELFF. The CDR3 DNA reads TGTGCCAGCAGCCTCCGACAGGGCCTAAACACCGGGGAGCTGTTTTTT.

CDR3 amino acids: CASTHTDTQYF. Written as DNA, the CDR3 is TGTGCCAGCACTCACACAGATACGCAGTATTTT. V and J are TRBV6-2 or TRBV6-3 and TRBJ2-3; D gene unclear. Per the germline V gene, CDR1 is MNHEY and CDR2 is SVGEGT. Deletions cut 7 bases from V and 2 bases from J, with 4 bases between. The CDR3 covers 11 residues.

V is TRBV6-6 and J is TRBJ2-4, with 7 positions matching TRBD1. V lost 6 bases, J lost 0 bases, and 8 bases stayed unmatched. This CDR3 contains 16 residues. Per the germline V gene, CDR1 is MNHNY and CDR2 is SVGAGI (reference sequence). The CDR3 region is CASRVGTVLAKNIQYF. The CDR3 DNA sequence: TGTGCCAGCAGAGTCGGGACAGTTCTAGCCAAAAACATTCAGTACTTC.

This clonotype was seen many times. CDR3: CASSSGLNTGELFF. CDR3 nucleotide sequence: TGTGCCAGCAGCTCGGGACTGAACACCGGGGAGCTGTTTTTT. The chain recombines TRBV7-3 with TRBJ2-2, with D possibly TRBD2 on 6 matching bases. There are 14 residues in the CDR3. Trimming removed 4 bases at V and 1 base at J, with 7 bases between. CDR1 and CDR2 from the germline V gene are SGHTA and FQGTGA.

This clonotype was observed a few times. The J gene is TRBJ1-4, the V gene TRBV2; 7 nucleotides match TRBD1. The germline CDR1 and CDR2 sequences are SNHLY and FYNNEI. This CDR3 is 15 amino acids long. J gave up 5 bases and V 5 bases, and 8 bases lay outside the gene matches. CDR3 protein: CASSSTGVVNEKLFF. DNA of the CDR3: TGTGCCAGCAGTTCAACAGGGGTCGTGAATGAAAAACTGTTTTTT.

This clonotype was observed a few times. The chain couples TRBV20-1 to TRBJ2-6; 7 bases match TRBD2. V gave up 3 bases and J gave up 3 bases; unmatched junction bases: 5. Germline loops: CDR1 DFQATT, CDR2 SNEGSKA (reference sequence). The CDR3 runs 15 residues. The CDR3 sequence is CSASTAGVGANVLTF. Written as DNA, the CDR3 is TGCAGTGCTAGCACGGCGGGGGTTGGGGCCAACGTCCTGACTTTC.

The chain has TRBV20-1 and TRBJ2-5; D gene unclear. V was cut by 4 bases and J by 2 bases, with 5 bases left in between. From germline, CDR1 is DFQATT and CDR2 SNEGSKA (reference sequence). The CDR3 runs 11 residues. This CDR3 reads CSAISQETQYF. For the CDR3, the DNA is TGCAGTGCTATCAGTCAAGAGACCCAGTACTTC.

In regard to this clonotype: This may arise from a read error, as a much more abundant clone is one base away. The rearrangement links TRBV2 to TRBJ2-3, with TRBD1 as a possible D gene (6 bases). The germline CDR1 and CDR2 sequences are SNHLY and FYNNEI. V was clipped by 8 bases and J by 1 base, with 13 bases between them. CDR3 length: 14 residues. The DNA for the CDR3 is TGTGCCAGCGGGAAAGGGGGAGGCACAGATACGCAGTATTTT. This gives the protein CASGKGGGTDTQYF.

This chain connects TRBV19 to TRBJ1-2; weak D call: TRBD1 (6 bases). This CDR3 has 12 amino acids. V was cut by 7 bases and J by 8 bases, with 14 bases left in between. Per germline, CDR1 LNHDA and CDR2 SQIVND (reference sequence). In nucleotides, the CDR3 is TGTGCCAGTATTTCCCCCCAGGGGGGCTACACCTTC. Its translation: CASISPQGGYTF. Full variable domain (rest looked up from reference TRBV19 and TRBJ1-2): DGGITQSPKYLFRKEGQNVTLSCEQNLNHDAMYWYRQDPGQGLRLIYYSQIVNDFQKGDIAEGYSVSREKKESFPLTVTSAQKNPTAFYLCASISPQGGYTFGSGTRLTVV.

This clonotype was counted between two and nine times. CDR3 coding DNA: TGTGCCAGCAGTTTCGGGGGCGTCGAATCCTACGAGCAGTACTTC. Its protein product is CASSFGGVESYEQYF. V is TRBV27 and J is TRBJ2-7; D is possibly TRBD1 or TRBD2 (6 bases each). CDR1 MNHEY and CDR2 SMNVEV come from the germline V gene (reference sequence). The length of the CDR3 is 15 residues. The ends were cut back, 3 bases at V and 1 base at J, with 13 bases in the middle.

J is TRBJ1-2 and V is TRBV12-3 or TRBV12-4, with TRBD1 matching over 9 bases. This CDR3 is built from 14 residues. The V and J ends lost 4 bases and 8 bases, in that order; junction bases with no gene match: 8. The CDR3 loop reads CASSYYRGPYGYTF. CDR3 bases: TGTGCCAGCAGTTATTACAGGGGGCCGTACGGCTACACCTTC.

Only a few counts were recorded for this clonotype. This CDR3 reads CASSFETPYEQYF. The CDR3 region has the DNA TGTGCCAGCAGCTTTGAGACGCCCTACGAGCAGTACTTC. The chain has TRBV7-9 and TRBJ2-7, with D unclear. The CDR3 is 13 amino acids. Germline values: CDR1 SEHNR, CDR2 FQNEAQ (reference sequence). The V end lost 3 bases, the J end lost 2 bases, and 8 bases lay between the germline ends.

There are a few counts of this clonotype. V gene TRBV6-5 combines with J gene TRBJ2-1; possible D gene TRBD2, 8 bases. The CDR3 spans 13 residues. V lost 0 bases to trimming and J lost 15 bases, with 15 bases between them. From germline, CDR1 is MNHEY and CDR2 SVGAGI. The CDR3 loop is CASSYSTGTRWFF. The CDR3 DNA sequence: TGTGCCAGCAGTTACTCGACAGGGACTAGGTGGTTCTTC.

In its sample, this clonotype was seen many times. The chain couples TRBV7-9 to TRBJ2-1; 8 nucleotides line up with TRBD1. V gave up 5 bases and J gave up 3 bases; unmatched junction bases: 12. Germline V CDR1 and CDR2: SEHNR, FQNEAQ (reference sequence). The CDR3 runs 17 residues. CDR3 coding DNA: TGTGCCAGCAGCGCAATCATCCGGGACAGGATCTACAATGAGCAGTTCTTC. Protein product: CASSAIIRDRIYNEQFF.

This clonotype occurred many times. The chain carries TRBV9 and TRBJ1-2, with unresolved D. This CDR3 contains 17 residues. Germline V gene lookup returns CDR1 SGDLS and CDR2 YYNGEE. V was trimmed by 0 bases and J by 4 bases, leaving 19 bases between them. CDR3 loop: CASSVGPEGRGSYGYTF. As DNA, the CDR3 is TGTGCCAGCAGCGTAGGGCCCGAAGGACGCGGAAGCTATGGCTACACCTTC.

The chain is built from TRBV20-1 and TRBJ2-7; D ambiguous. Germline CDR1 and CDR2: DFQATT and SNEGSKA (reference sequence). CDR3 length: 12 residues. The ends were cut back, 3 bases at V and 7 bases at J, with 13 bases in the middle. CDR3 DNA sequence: TGCAGTGCTAGGGTCCACCTAGGGGAGCAGTACTTC. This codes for CSARVHLGEQYF.

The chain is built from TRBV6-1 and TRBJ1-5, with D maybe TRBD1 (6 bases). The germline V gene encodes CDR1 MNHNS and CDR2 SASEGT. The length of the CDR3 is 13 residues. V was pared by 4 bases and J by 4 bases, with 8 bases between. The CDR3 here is CASSGQANQPQHF. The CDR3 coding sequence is TGTGCCAGCAGTGGACAGGCGAATCAGCCCCAGCATTTT.

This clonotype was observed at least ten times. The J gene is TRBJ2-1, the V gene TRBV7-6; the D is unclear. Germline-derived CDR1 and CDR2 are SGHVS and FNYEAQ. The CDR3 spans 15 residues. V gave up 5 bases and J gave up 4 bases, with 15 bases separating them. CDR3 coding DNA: TGTGCCAGCAGCCAAGAGGTTGTGACGTACAATGAGCAGTTCTTC. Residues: CASSQEVVTYNEQFF.

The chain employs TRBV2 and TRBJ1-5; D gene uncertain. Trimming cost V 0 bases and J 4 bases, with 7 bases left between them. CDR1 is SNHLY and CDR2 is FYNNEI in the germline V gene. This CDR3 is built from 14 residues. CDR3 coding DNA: TGTGCCAGCAGTGAAGCGCGGGGTAATCAGCCCCAGCATTTT. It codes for CASSEARGNQPQHF.

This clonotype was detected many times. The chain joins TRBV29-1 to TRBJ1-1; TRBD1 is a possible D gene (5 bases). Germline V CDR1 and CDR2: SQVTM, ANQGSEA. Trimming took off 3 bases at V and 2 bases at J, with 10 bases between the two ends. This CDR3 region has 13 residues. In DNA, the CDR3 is TGCAGCGTTGATAGGGGTCGTAACACTGAAGCTTTCTTT. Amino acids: CSVDRGRNTEAFF.

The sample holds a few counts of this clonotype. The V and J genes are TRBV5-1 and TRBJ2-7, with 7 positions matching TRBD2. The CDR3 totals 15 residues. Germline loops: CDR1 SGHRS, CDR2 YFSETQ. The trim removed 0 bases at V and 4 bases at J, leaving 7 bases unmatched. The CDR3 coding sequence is TGCGCCAGCAGCTTGGTGTCTAGCGGAACATACGAGCAGTACTTC. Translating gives CASSLVSSGTYEQYF.

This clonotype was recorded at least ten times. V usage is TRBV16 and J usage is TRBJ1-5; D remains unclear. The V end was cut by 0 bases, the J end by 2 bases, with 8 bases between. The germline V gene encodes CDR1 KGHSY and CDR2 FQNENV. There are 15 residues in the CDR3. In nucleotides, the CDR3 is TGTGCCAGCAGCCAATCGATTGGAGGCAATCAGCCCCAGCATTTT. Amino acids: CASSQSIGGNQPQHF.

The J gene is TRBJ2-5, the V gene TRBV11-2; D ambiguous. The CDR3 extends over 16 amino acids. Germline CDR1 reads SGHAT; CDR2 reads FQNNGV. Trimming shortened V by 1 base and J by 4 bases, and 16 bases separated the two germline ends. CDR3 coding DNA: TGTGCCAGCAGCTTAGGGGCCTCCCCCGGTTCAGAGACCCAGTACTTC. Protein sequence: CASSLGASPGSETQYF.

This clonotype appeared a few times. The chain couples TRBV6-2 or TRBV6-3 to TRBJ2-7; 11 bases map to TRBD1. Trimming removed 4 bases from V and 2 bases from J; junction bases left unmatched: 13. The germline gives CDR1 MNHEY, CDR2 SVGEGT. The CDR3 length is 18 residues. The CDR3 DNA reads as TGTGCCAGCAGTTCCCTCCCATCTGGGACAGGGGGACCCTACGAGCAGTACTTC. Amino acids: CASSSLPSGTGGPYEQYF.

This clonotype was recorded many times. CDR3 nucleotide sequence: TGTGCCAGCAGTTACTCGTGGACCCCCCCCGATCAGCCCCAGCATTTT. Protein: CASSYSWTPPDQPQHF. The chain links TRBV6-5 to TRBJ1-5; D is uncertain. This CDR3 comprises 16 residues. CDR1 MNHEY and CDR2 SVGAGI come from the germline V gene. V lost 0 bases and J lost 5, with 14 bases in between.

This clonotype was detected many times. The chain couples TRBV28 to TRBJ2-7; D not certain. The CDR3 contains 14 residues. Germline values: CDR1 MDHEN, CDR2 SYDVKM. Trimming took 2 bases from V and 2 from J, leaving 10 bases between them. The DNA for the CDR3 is TGTGCCAGCAGTTTAGTAAAGAGCCCCTACGAGCAGTACTTC. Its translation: CASSLVKSPYEQYF.